The T cell receptor beta chain under discussion was sequenced for a study of blood T cells in healthy people across ages (dated by TCRdb to the mid-2010s). Concerning the study at large: In model experiments, template switching captured roughly one uniquely barcoded TCR beta cDNA molecule for every two T cells. The study measured age-related changes in TCR beta repertoire diversity using deep sequencing normalized with unique cDNA molecular identifiers. The donors were split into four age groups: young (average 16 years), middle-aged (about 40), aged (roughly 60) and long-lived (roughly 77). To avoid experimental bias, donors of different ages were distributed randomly across sequencing lanes. Using the same blood draw, the study looked at two additional independent replicas of 1 million unique cDNA reads for two donors, one aged 18 to 30 and the other aged 80 or older.

Libraries were prepared through 5' RACE. Sequenced on an Illumina HiSeq 2500. A second PCR of roughly 6 to 11 cycles was run with a J-beta primer mix and a sample-barcoded 5' primer. Each TCR beta cDNA molecule received a unique molecular identifier from a template-switch 5' adaptor carrying 12 random nucleotides. Each sample yielded at least 3 million CDR3-containing paired-end reads. First-strand cDNA synthesis was performed from all RNA using the Mint cDNA synthesis kit, with priming by a TRBC-specific oligonucleotide. After uracil-DNA glycosylase treatment, a first 18-cycle PCR used universal primers M1SS and BC2_uni_R on all cDNA. As for the original processing: For normalization, 1 million high-quality reads, each with a distinct molecular identifier, were randomly selected from each sample. Reads with shared molecular identifiers were discarded instead of being binned into consensus sequences. CDR3 identification, clonotype clustering and error correction used MiTCR with a Q25 quality threshold and the strictest error-elimination algorithm. A nonparametric unseen species model with Euler transformation was used to estimate a lower bound on total TCR beta diversity. The raw public reads went through TCRdb reprocessing: fastp at Q25, MiXCR clone calling, in-frame beta chains kept. One record per CDR3 amino acid sequence lists the most common genes and DNA. The V and J calls were not made by the authors but by TCRdb's processing. This sample has 630,000 or so distinct CDR3 sequences in its table, and about a third of those were observed once. The ten largest clones represent over 15% of the sample.

What the work shows at the level of the full study, not this receptor alone: Estimates of total diversity based on one million sequenced T cells were regarded as lower bounds and as underestimates. Bulk unsorted PBMC profiling prevented conclusive comparison of naive and antigen-experienced compartments. Because donor CMV infection status was unknown, age-related changes in expanded clonotypes were potentially confounded. A strong correlation was found between observed TCR beta diversity and the percentage of naive T cells measured by flow cytometry. Compared with the aged group, the long-lived group had more naive CD4+ T cells, fewer expanded clones and increased TCR diversity, a pattern suggesting age selection. Observed TCR beta diversity per million T cells fell roughly linearly with age, and a significant reduction was already apparent by age roughly 41.

Of note for this clonotype: Its antigen target is currently unknown. Being one base from a much bigger clone, this may be a read error.

The donors were roughly 38 Caucasian individuals from Russia, aged roughly 6 to 100 years, who were systemically healthy. Each donor gave 8 to 10 milliliters of peripheral blood, collected into EDTA-treated Vacutainer tubes. Ficoll-Paque density-gradient centrifugation was used to isolate PBMCs, with at least 6.5 million per sample. Total RNA was extracted from PBMCs with Trizol reagent, with at least 5 micrograms obtained per sample. The percentages of naive CD45RAhigh/CD27high T cells were determined by flow cytometry on a PBMC aliquot from every donor. From its cysteine to its phenylalanine, the CDR3 spans 15 amino acids. The entry retains the CDR3 DNA only, 45 bases that are in frame from base 1. V is pared back by 1 base and J by 6 bases, with 14 bases lying between the germline termini. CDR1 and CDR2 were assigned from the germline V gene as SGHTA and FQGNSA.

This chain joins TRBV7-2 to TRBJ2-3; TRBD1 could be the D gene, as 6 bases match. The specimen sequenced was blood. The origin of this receptor is an elderly woman in good health. Donor details come from another sample of the same person, matched by shared clones. Here the CDR3 is given as CASSLVGAYRDTQYF. The nucleotides read TGTGCCAGCAGCTTAGTGGGGGCGTATAGGGATACGCAGTATTTT.